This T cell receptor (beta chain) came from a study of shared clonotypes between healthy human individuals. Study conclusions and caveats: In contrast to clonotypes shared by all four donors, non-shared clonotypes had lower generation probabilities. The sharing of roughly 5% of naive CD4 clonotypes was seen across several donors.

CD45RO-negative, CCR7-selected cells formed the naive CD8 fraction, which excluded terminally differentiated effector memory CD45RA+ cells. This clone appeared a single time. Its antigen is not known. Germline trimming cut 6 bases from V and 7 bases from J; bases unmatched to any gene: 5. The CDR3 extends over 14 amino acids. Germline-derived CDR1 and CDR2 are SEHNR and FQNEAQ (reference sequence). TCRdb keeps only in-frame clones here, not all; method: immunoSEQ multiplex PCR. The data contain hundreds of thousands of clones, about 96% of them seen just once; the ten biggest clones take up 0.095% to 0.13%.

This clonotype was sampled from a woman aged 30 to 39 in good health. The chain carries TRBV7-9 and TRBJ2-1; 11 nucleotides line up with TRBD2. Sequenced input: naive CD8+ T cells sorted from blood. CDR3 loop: CASRRGTSGNEQFF. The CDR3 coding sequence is TGTGCCAGCAGAAGAGGGACTAGCGGTAATGAGCAGTTCTTC.